This T cell receptor (beta chain) originates from a study of blood T cell repertoires in COVID-19. In the authors' workflow: Reference gene primer amplification yielded estimated nucleated cell counts. The repertoire was sequenced with immunoSEQ multiplex PCR; TCRdb's copy has only in-frame clones and lacks some. V, J and clone size are taken as reported in that table, and D and trimming were inferred from the DNA itself. The sample includes around 320,000 clones, about 91% of them seen just once. Sample: peripheral blood. This clonotype originated in a woman aged 30 to 39 who had recovered from COVID-19.

CDR3 sequence (DNA): TGTGCCAGCAGCTCACAGGGTTTTGAGAGCACTGAAGCTTTCTTT. Amino acid sequence: CASSSQGFESTEAFF. The chain joins TRBV6-1 to TRBJ1-1, with TRBD1 as a possible D gene (6 bases). This CDR3 region has 15 residues. Trimming pared 6 bases from V and 4 bases from J, leaving 18 bases between. Germline V gene sequence: CDR1 MNHNS, CDR2 SASEGT.